This T cell receptor (beta chain) appears in the sequencing data of a study of blood T cell repertoires in COVID-19. Study at large: Samples came from the United States, Italy and Spain, spanning acute and convalescent COVID-19. From T cells, B-cell-depleted T cells, or PBMCs came the material, which was cDNA or gDNA.

Germline CDR1 reads MNHEY; CDR2 reads SVGAGI. J was trimmed by 6 bases and V by 8 bases; bases with no gene match: 10. The CDR3 has 14 residues. Per the original methods: Estimation of nucleated cell counts relied on the amplification of reference gene primers. The protocol was immunoSEQ multiplex PCR, while the TCRdb copy is restricted to in-frame clones and leaves out a portion. The V and J calls and clone size are taken from that table; D and trimming were inferred from the DNA. The sample records about 140,000 clones, around 90% being singletons. The receptor was derived from a man between 65 and 79 years old with acute or convalescent COVID-19. This chain uses TRBV6-5 with TRBJ2-1; 7 bases map to TRBD1. Sequences were obtained from peripheral blood. The CDR3 coding sequence is TGTGCCAGCGCCCTGAGGGGGCAAGTCAATGAGCAGTTCTTC. Translated: CASALRGQVNEQFF.